Below, 11 T cell receptor beta chains from the same sample are listed, as sequenced in a study of beta chain features in type 1 diabetes. Study-wide results and limits: TCRB CDR3s were moderately but significantly shorter in Type 1 diabetes patients in all four CD4+ subsets.

The whole isolated RNA underwent reverse transcription, so sequencing captured expressed TCRB transcripts. Here immunoSEQ multiplex PCR was the method, and the copy in TCRdb shows in-frame clones only, minus some. The top ten clones hold roughly 1.5% of a sample with some 52,000 clones, around 45% of them seen once. Their antigens remain unidentified. The sample taken for sequencing was Tregs from blood. Every receptor here comes from a man aged 25-40 years with type 1 diabetes.

This clone was picked up a small number of times. This chain uses TRBV10-2 with TRBJ2-2; a possible D gene is TRBD2 (6 bases). V was clipped by 10 bases and J by 0 bases, with 24 bases between them. The CDR3 length is 18 residues. CDR1 is WSHSY, CDR2 SAAADI, per germline. Here the CDR3 DNA reads TGCGCCATCGGAGGGACGGGCAGGCTCCGACCGAACACCGGGGAGCTGTTTTTT. It yields the protein CAIGGTGRLRPNTGELFF.

The chain uses TRBV12-5 and TRBJ2-3, with 9 bases aligning to TRBD2. This CDR3 has 16 amino acids. The J segment lost 1 base and the V segment lost 2 bases, leaving 4 bases of the junction unmatched. CDR1 and CDR2 from the germline V gene are LGHNT and FRNRAP. The DNA of the CDR3 is TGTGCTAGTGGTTTGAATAGCGGGAGTGGCACAGATACGCAGTATTTT. It encodes CASGLNSGSGTDTQYF.

The genes are TRBV6-5 and TRBJ1-2, with D perhaps TRBD1 (5 bases). Per germline, CDR1 MNHEY and CDR2 SVGAGI. The V end was cut by 0 bases, the J end by 7 bases, with 12 bases between. This CDR3 comprises 14 residues. The CDR3 DNA sequence: TGTGCCAGCAGTTACTCGAGGGGAGGGAGTGGCTACACCTTC. Translation gives CASSYSRGGSGYTF.

By proportion, this clone is medium-sized. J is TRBJ1-3 and V is TRBV18; 9 positions match TRBD1. Germline CDR1 reads KGHSH; CDR2 reads LQKENI. The CDR3 length is 15 residues. Trimming cost V 1 base and J 3 bases; bases outside gene matches: 1. The CDR3 is CASSPLDRGGNTIYF. CDR3 DNA sequence: TGTGCCAGCTCACCACTGGACAGGGGTGGAAACACCATATATTTT.

This clone was picked up a small number of times. The chain joins TRBV11-2 to TRBJ2-1; D may be TRBD2 (6 bases). From germline, CDR1 is SGHAT and CDR2 FQNNGV. The CDR3 is 14 amino acids. V was trimmed by 6 bases and J by 7 bases, leaving 16 bases between them. The CDR3 coding sequence is TGTGCCAGCAGGAACACAGGAGGGGATAATGAGCAGTTCTTC. Its protein product is CASRNTGGDNEQFF.

This sequence joins TRBV7-2 and TRBJ2-3; 9 positions match TRBD2. With V trimmed by 4 bases and J by 4 bases, 9 bases remained unmatched. Per germline, CDR1 SGHTA and CDR2 FQGNSA. The CDR3 totals 16 residues. CDR3 DNA sequence: TGTGCCAGCAGCTCCCGAGCGGGAGGAAAGCCAGATACGCAGTATTTT. This gives the protein CASSSRAGGKPDTQYF.

The chain recombines TRBV5-1 with TRBJ2-5; D is perhaps TRBD2 (5 bases). The V end lost 4 bases, the J end lost 5 bases, and 15 bases lay between the germline ends. In germline, CDR1 is SGHRS, CDR2 YFSETQ. The CDR3 has 14 residues. CDR3 bases: TGCGCCAGCAGCCGGGAAGGGATTTCGGAGACCCAGTACTTC. Amino acid sequence: CASSREGISETQYF. Filled out from reference TRBV5-1 and TRBJ2-5, the complete variable domain reads KAGVTQTPRYLIKTRGQQVTLSCSPISGHRSVSWYQQTPGQGLQFLFEYFSETQRNKGNFPGRFSGRQFSNSRSEMNVSTLELGDSALYLCASSREGISETQYFGPGTRLLVL.

This chain joins TRBV27 and TRBJ2-7; maybe TRBD1 (5 bases). The V end lost 4 bases, the J end lost 4 bases, and 14 bases lay between the germline ends. The germline gives CDR1 MNHEY, CDR2 SMNVEV (reference sequence). The CDR3 extends over 14 amino acids. This CDR3 reads CASSWGRQIYEQYF. CDR3 in DNA: TGTGCCAGCAGTTGGGGCAGGCAGATTTACGAGCAGTACTTC.

CDR3 in DNA: TGTGCCAGCAGCTCTCTTTCCGGGAACACCGGGGAGCTGTTTTTT. Its protein is CASSSLSGNTGELFF. V usage is TRBV7-7 and J usage is TRBJ2-2; D uncertain. Trimming took off 4 bases at V and 1 base at J, with 10 bases between the two ends. This CDR3 contains 15 residues. CDR1 is SSHAT, CDR2 FNYEAQ, per germline (reference sequence). The whole variable domain, remainder taken from reference TRBV7-7 and TRBJ2-2, is GAGVSQSPRYKVTKRGQDVTLRCDPISSHATLYWYQQALGQGPEFLTYFNYEAQPDKSGLPSDRFSAERPEGSISTLTIQRTEQRDSAMYRCASSSLSGNTGELFFGEGSRLTVL.

The chain joins TRBV5-1 to TRBJ2-1; perhaps TRBD2 as D (7 bases). The germline gives CDR1 SGHRS, CDR2 YFSETQ. This CDR3 is built from 14 residues. Trimming took off 4 bases at V and 4 bases at J, with 12 bases between the two ends. CDR3 bases: TGCGCCAGCAGCGGGGGGGCCAGTTACAATGAGCAGTTCTTC. It codes for CASSGGASYNEQFF.

The sample holds one count of this clone. J is TRBJ2-5 and V is TRBV2; D gene ambiguous. Trimming removed 5 bases at V and 3 bases at J, with 4 bases between. The CDR3 is 11 amino acids. CDR1 and CDR2 (germline): SNHLY, FYNNEI. The DNA for the CDR3 is TGTGCCAGCAGTACAGAAGAGACCCAGTACTTC. Protein: CASSTEETQYF.